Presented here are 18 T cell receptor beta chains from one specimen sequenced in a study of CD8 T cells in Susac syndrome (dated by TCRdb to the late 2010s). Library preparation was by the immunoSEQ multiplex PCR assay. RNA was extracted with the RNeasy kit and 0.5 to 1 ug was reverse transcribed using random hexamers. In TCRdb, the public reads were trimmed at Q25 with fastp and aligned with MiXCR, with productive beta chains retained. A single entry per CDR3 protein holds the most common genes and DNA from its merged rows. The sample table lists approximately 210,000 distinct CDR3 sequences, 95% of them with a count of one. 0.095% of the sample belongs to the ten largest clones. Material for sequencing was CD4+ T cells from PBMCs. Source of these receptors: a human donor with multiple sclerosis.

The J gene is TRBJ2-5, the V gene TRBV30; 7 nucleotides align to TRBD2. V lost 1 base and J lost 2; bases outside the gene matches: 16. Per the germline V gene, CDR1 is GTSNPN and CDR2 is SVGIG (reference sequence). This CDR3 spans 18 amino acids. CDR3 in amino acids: CAWSATTLARVHQETQYF. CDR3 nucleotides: TGTGCCTGGAGTGCCACTACACTAGCGCGCGTACATCAAGAGACCCAGTACTTC.

The CDR3 nucleotides read TGTGCCAGCAGAGTTAGCGGTAGTTCCTACAATGAGCAGTTCTTC. This codes for CASRVSGSSYNEQFF. The rearrangement joins TRBV27 to TRBJ2-1, with a weak D call TRBD2 (6 bases). Germline CDR1 and CDR2: MNHEY and SMNVEV (reference sequence). Trimming took off 6 bases at V and 1 base at J, with 13 bases between the two ends. This CDR3 contains 15 residues.

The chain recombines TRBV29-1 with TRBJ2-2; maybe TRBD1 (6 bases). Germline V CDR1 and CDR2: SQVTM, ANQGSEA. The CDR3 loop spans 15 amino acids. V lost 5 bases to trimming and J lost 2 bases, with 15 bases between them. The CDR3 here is CSVLARTANTGELFF. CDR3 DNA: TGCAGCGTTCTTGCGAGGACAGCCAACACCGGGGAGCTGTTTTTT.

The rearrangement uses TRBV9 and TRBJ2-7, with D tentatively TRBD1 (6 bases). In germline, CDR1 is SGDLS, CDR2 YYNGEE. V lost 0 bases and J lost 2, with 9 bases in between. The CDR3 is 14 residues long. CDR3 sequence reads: CASSVGGRAYEQYF. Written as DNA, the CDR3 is TGTGCCAGCAGCGTAGGGGGGCGCGCCTACGAGCAGTACTTC.

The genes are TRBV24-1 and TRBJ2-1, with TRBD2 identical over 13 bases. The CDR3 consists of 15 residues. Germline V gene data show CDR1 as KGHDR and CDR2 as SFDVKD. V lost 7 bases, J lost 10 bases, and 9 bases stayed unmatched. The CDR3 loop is CATSNRTSGGDEQFF. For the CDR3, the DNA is TGTGCCACCAGCAATAGGACTAGCGGGGGAGACGAGCAGTTCTTC.

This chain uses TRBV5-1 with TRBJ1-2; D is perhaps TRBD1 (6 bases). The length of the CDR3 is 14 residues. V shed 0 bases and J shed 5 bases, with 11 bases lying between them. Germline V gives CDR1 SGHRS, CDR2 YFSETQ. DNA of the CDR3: TGCGCCAGCAGCTTGGCCCCGGGGGCGTATGGCTACACCTTC. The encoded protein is CASSLAPGAYGYTF.

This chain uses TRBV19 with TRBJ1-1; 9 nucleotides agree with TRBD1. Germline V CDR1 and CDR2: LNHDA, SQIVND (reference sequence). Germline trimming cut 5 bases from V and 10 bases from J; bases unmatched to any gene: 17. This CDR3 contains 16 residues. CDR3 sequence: CASSSHPGQGHEGAFF. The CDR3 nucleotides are TGTGCCAGTAGTTCGCACCCGGGACAGGGCCACGAAGGAGCTTTCTTT.

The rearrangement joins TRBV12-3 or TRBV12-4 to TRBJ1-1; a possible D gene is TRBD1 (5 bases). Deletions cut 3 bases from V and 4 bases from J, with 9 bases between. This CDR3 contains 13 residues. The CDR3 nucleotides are TGTGCCAGCAGTTTGGGGCAGACCACTGAAGCTTTCTTT. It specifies CASSLGQTTEAFF.

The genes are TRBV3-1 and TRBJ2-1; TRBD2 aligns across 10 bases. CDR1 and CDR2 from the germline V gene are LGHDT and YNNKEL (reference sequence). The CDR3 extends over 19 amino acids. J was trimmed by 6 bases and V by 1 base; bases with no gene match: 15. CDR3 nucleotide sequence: TGTGCCAGCAGCCAAGGGGCGACTAGCGGGCGGACGAGGGGCAATGAGCAGTTCTTC. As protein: CASSQGATSGRTRGNEQFF.

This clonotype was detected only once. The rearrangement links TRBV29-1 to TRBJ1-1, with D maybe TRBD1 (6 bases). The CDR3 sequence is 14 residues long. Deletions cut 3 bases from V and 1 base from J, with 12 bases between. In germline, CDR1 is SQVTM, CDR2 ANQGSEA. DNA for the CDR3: TGCAGCGTTGAGCCAGGGGTTGGGAACACTGAAGCTTTCTTT. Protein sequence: CSVEPGVGNTEAFF.

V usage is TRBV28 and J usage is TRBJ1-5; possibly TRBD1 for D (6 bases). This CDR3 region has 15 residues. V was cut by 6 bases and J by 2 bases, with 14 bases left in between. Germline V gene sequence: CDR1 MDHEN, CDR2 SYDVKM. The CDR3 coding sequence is TGTGCCAGCAGGACTCAGGGGAAAGGCAATCAGCCCCAGCATTTT. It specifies CASRTQGKGNQPQHF. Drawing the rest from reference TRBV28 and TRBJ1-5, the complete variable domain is DVKVTQSSRYLVKRTGEKVFLECVQDMDHENMFWYRQDPGLGLRLIYFSYDVKMKEKGDIPEGYSVSREKKERFSLILESASTNQTSMYLCASRTQGKGNQPQHFGDGTRLSIL.

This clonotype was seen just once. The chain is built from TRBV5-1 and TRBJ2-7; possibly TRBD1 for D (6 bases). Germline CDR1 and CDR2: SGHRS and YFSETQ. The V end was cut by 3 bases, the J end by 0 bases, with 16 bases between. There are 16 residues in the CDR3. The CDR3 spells CASSYGDTTASYEQYF. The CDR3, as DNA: TGCGCCAGCAGCTACGGGGACACGACAGCCTCCTACGAGCAGTACTTC.

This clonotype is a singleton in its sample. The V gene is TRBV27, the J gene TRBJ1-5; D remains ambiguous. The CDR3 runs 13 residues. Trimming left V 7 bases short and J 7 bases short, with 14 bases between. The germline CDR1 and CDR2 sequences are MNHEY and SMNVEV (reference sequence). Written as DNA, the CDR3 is TGTGCCAGCATCCCGGGTCCTGGACAGCCCCAGCATTTT. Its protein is CASIPGPGQPQHF.

The chain's CDR3 is CATSGNSGGAEAFF. Here the CDR3 DNA reads TGTGCCACCAGCGGGAACTCAGGGGGGGCTGAAGCTTTCTTT. The genes are TRBV15 and TRBJ1-1, with TRBD1 matching over 7 bases. The CDR3 totals 14 residues. The V gene's germline CDR1 is LNHNV and CDR2 YYDKDF (reference sequence). V gave up 5 bases and J gave up 6 bases; unmatched junction bases: 9.

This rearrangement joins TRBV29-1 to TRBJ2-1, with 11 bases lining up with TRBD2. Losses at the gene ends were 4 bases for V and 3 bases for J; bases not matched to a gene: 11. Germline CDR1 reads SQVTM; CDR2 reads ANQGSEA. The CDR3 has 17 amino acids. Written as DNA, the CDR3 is TGCAGCGTTGGGCGAAGATTCGGGACTAGCGGCTACAATGAGCAGTTCTTC. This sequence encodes CSVGRRFGTSGYNEQFF.

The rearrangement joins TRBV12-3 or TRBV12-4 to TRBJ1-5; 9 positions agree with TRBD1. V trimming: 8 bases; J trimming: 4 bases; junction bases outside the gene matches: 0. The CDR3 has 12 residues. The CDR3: CASGTGNQPQHF. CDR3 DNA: TGTGCCAGCGGGACAGGGAATCAGCCCCAGCATTTT.

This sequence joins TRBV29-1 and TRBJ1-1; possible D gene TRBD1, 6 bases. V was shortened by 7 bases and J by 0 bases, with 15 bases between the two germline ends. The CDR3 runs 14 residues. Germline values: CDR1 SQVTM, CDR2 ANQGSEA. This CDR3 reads CSAQNGGLNTEAFF. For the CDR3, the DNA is TGCAGCGCTCAAAACGGGGGCTTGAACACTGAAGCTTTCTTT.

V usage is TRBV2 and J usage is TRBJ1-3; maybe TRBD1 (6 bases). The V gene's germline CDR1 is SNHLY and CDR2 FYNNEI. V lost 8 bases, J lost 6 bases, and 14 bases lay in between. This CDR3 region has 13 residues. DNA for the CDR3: TGTGCCAGCCGGGGGGGGCGAGCAAACACCATATATTTT. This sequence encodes CASRGGRANTIYF.